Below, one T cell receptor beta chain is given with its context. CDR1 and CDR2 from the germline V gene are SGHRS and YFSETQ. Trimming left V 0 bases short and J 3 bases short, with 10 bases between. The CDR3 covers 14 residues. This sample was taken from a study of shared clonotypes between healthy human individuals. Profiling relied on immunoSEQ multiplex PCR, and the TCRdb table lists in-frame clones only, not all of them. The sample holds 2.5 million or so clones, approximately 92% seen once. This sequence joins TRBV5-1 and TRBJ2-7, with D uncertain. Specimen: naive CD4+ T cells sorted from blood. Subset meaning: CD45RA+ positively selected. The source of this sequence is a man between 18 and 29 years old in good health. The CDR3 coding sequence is TGCGCCAGCAGCTTGGCTGGGTCCCACTACGAGCAGTACTTC. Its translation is CASSLAGSHYEQYF. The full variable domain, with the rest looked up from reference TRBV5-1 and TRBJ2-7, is KAGVTQTPRYLIKTRGQQVTLSCSPISGHRSVSWYQQTPGQGLQFLFEYFSETQRNKGNFPGRFSGRQFSNSRSEMNVSTLELGDSALYLCASSLAGSHYEQYFGPGTRLTVT.